This T cell receptor (beta chain) was profiled in a study of shared clonotypes between healthy human individuals. Study information: The study used three CD4 naive, three CD4 memory, two CD8 naive and one CD8 memory plate per donor. Study-level findings and limits: Non-shared clonotypes displayed generation probabilities falling below those of clonotypes present in all four donors. Some naive CD4 clonotypes, around 4.7%, turned up in common across a handful of donors.

The table lists this clone with a count of one. The antigen remains unidentified. A read error may account for a junction end that differs from germline. The length of the CDR3 is 14 residues. Germline V gene sequence: CDR1 SGDLS, CDR2 YYNGEE. Naive CD8 isolation took CD45RO-negative cells positively selected for CCR7 and excluded terminally differentiated effector memory CD45RA+ cells. Donors, without exception, were Caucasian adults residing in Nashville, Tennessee. Profiled with immunoSEQ multiplex PCR; TCRdb holds only in-frame clones, not every one. Altogether 1.5 million to 2.5 million clones are present, approximately 94% being singletons, with the ten largest covering less than 1.5%.

The receptor comes from a man between 18 and 35 years old in good health. Sequencing was done on a sample of naive CD8+ T cells sorted from blood. The chain couples TRBV9 to TRBJ2-7, with TRBD2 matching over 9 bases. CDR3 bases: TGTGCCAGCAGCGAGACTAGCGGAGCCTACGGGCAGTACTTC. Its protein product is CASSETSGAYGQYF.